Each of the 31 T cell receptor beta chains below was sequenced from the same sample in a study of blood T cell repertoires in COVID-19. Method: immunoSEQ multiplex PCR; TCRdb's copy keeps in-frame clones and lacks some. The table shows about 160,000 clones, with around 85% occurring only once. Input material: peripheral blood. The receptors originated from a man in his 70s with acute or convalescent COVID-19.

The chain combines TRBV30 with TRBJ2-7, with 8 nucleotides matching TRBD1. The CDR3 extends over 13 amino acids. V shed 2 bases, J shed 5 bases, and the junction held 5 bases outside the gene matches. Per the germline V gene, CDR1 is GTSNPN and CDR2 is SVGIG (reference sequence). The CDR3 sequence is CAWSPGQVHEQYF. CDR3 DNA sequence: TGTGCCTGGAGTCCGGGACAGGTCCACGAGCAGTACTTC.

The chain couples TRBV28 to TRBJ2-7, with TRBD1 matching over 8 bases. Germline assignment: CDR1 MDHEN and CDR2 SYDVKM. The CDR3 loop spans 15 amino acids. V was clipped by 6 bases and J by 4 bases; unmatched bases: 11. The CDR3 loop is CASRALDRDRYEQYF. Here the CDR3 DNA reads TGTGCCAGCAGGGCGCTAGACAGGGACAGGTACGAGCAGTACTTC.

V and J are TRBV7-3 and TRBJ2-7, with TRBD1 matching 9 bases. The CDR3 has 16 amino acids. From germline, CDR1 is SGHTA and CDR2 FQGTGA. V shed 1 base, J shed 2 bases, and the junction held 6 bases outside the gene matches. CDR3 sequence: CASSLIGQGTPYEQYF. CDR3 bases: TGTGCCAGCAGCTTAATCGGACAGGGGACCCCCTACGAGCAGTACTTC.

This clone has just one count. CDR3: CASSQQGVQGYTF. DNA of the CDR3: TGTGCCAGCTCACAACAGGGAGTCCAGGGCTACACCTTC. The chain couples TRBV18 to TRBJ1-2, with D tentatively TRBD1 (6 bases). V was pared by 4 bases and J by 8 bases, with 14 bases between. Germline-derived CDR1 and CDR2 are KGHSH and LQKENI. The CDR3 extends over 13 amino acids. The entire variable domain, with the rest obtained from reference TRBV18 and TRBJ1-2, is as follows: NAGVMQNPRHLVRRRGQEARLRCSPMKGHSHVYWYRQLPEEGLKFMVYLQKENIIDESGMPKERFSAEFPKEGPSILRIQQVVRGDSAAYFCASSQQGVQGYTFGSGTRLTVV.

V gene TRBV14 combines with J gene TRBJ2-1; 9 bases map to TRBD1. The trim removed 1 base at V and 9 bases at J, leaving 7 bases unmatched. The germline V gene has CDR1 SGHDN and CDR2 FVKESK. The CDR3 extends over 15 amino acids. DNA of the CDR3: TGTGCCAGCAGCCAAGCCCCGGACAGGGGAAGTGAGCAGTTCTTC. Its translation: CASSQAPDRGSEQFF.

The chain uses TRBV9 and TRBJ2-7, with a possible D match to TRBD1 (7 bases). The CDR3 consists of 15 residues. Germline lookup yields CDR1 SGDLS and CDR2 YYNGEE. Trimming took 3 bases from V and 4 from J, leaving 17 bases between them. CDR3 in amino acids: CASSEGGTARYEQYF. The CDR3 DNA is TGTGCCAGCAGCGAAGGCGGGACAGCTAGGTACGAGCAGTACTTC.

This clone was picked up one time. The V and J genes are TRBV28 and TRBJ2-1, with TRBD2 matching 10 bases. CDR1 and CDR2 (germline): MDHEN, SYDVKM. Trimming took 5 bases from V and 4 from J; bases not matched to a gene: 5. This CDR3 is built from 15 residues. CDR3 DNA sequence: TGTGCCAGCAGTCCGCTAGCGGGAGATTACAATGAGCAGTTCTTC. Protein sequence: CASSPLAGDYNEQFF.

The J gene is TRBJ2-3, the V gene TRBV5-4; TRBD2 matches 12 bases. CDR3 size: 16 residues. Per germline, CDR1 SGHNT and CDR2 YYREEE (reference sequence). V lost 4 bases, J lost 4 bases, and 7 bases stayed unmatched. CDR3 protein: CASSTATSGSPDTQYF. CDR3 in DNA: TGTGCCAGCAGCACTGCGACTAGCGGGAGTCCAGATACGCAGTATTTT. The full variable domain, rest sourced from reference TRBV5-4 and TRBJ2-3, is ETGVTQSPTHLIKTRGQQVTLRCSSQSGHNTVSWYQQALGQGPQFIFQYYREEENGRGNFPPRFSGLQFPNYSSELNVNALELDDSALYLCASSTATSGSPDTQYFGPGTRLTVL.

The chain links TRBV18 to TRBJ1-5, with 7 bases that match TRBD1. The length of the CDR3 is 14 residues. Germline CDR1 and CDR2: KGHSH and LQKENI. V was pared by 4 bases and J by 2 bases, with 2 bases of the junction left unmatched. The DNA for the CDR3 is TGTGCCAGCTCACAAGGACAGGGCAATCAGCCCCAGCATTTT. This translates into CASSQGQGNQPQHF.

The chain combines TRBV5-1 with TRBJ2-7; 9 bases match TRBD2. Germline V gives CDR1 SGHRS, CDR2 YFSETQ. The CDR3 extends over 16 amino acids. Trimming removed 4 bases from V and 4 bases from J; junction bases left unmatched: 12. The CDR3 nucleotides read TGCGCCAGCAGCCCTTCGACTAGCGGCCCACTTTACGAGCAGTACTTC. This codes for CASSPSTSGPLYEQYF.

The V call is TRBV3-1 (or the pseudogene TRBV3-2), the J call TRBJ2-7; 12 bases line up with TRBD2. V trimming: 0 bases; J trimming: 6 bases; junction bases outside the gene matches: 6. This CDR3 spans 16 amino acids. Germline CDR1 LGHDT, CDR2 YNNKEL (reference sequence). CDR3 region: CASSQDRSSGRGEQYF. In nucleotides, the CDR3 is TGTGCCAGCAGCCAAGATAGGTCTAGCGGGAGGGGCGAGCAGTACTTC.

This rearrangement joins TRBV7-3 to TRBJ2-3; 7 bases fit TRBD2. The CDR3 is 17 amino acids. CDR1 is SGHTA, CDR2 FQGTGA, per germline. V lost 1 base to trimming and J lost 2 bases; unmatched junction nucleotides: 9. The CDR3 loop is CASSLIGASGHTDTQYF. For the CDR3, the DNA is TGTGCCAGCAGCTTAATCGGGGCTAGCGGACACACAGATACGCAGTATTTT.

The chain uses TRBV5-1 and TRBJ2-3; D is ambiguous. The V and J ends lost 0 bases and 0 bases respectively, with 8 bases between them. Germline V lookup: CDR1 SGHRS, CDR2 YFSETQ. CDR3 length: 15 amino acids. CDR3 loop: CASSLGPLSTDTQYF. As DNA, the CDR3 is TGCGCCAGCAGCTTGGGTCCTTTGAGCACAGATACGCAGTATTTT. Using reference TRBV5-1 and TRBJ2-3 for the parts outside the CDR3, the full variable domain is KAGVTQTPRYLIKTRGQQVTLSCSPISGHRSVSWYQQTPGQGLQFLFEYFSETQRNKGNFPGRFSGRQFSNSRSEMNVSTLELGDSALYLCASSLGPLSTDTQYFGPGTRLTVL.

This rearrangement joins TRBV7-8 to TRBJ2-5; D uncertain. Per germline, CDR1 SGHVS and CDR2 FQNEAQ. This CDR3 is built from 16 residues. The V end lost 7 bases, the J end lost 2 bases, and 20 bases lay between the germline ends. For the CDR3, the DNA is TGTGCCAGCACCCGACGTTCAGAGGCCCTACAAGAGACCCAGTACTTC. Protein product: CASTRRSEALQETQYF.

This clone was observed a handful of times. This chain links TRBV24-1 with TRBJ2-5; 11 bases match TRBD1. V was clipped by 4 bases and J by 4 bases; unmatched bases: 7. There are 16 residues in the CDR3. Germline V gene sequence: CDR1 KGHDR, CDR2 SFDVKD. CDR3 bases: TGTGCCACCAGTGAGGGGGACAGGGGGAGGGTAGAGACCCAGTACTTC. It yields the protein CATSEGDRGRVETQYF.

This rearrangement joins TRBV5-1 to TRBJ2-2, with D perhaps TRBD1 (6 bases). V was shortened by 0 bases and J by 5 bases, with 11 bases between the two germline ends. Per germline, CDR1 SGHRS and CDR2 YFSETQ. The CDR3 extends over 15 amino acids. This CDR3 reads CASSLATGRTGELFF. The DNA of the CDR3 is TGCGCCAGCAGCTTGGCCACAGGGCGTACCGGGGAGCTGTTTTTT. Variable domain in full (rest from reference TRBV5-1 and TRBJ2-2): KAGVTQTPRYLIKTRGQQVTLSCSPISGHRSVSWYQQTPGQGLQFLFEYFSETQRNKGNFPGRFSGRQFSNSRSEMNVSTLELGDSALYLCASSLATGRTGELFFGEGSRLTVL.

Ten or more counts support this clone. The same CDR3 also results from other DNA sequences found in this sample. The genes are TRBV5-4 and TRBJ2-5; a weak D match, TRBD1 (6 bases). V lost 5 bases and J lost 2, with 7 bases in between. CDR1 and CDR2 (germline): SGHNT, YYREEE (reference sequence). The CDR3 extends over 12 amino acids. CDR3 DNA sequence: TGTGCCAGCAGTGACAGGCAAGAGACCCAGTACTTC. Its translation is CASSDRQETQYF. The full variable domain, completed using reference TRBV5-4 and TRBJ2-5, is ETGVTQSPTHLIKTRGQQVTLRCSSQSGHNTVSWYQQALGQGPQFIFQYYREEENGRGNFPPRFSGLQFPNYSSELNVNALELDDSALYLCASSDRQETQYFGPGTRLLVL.

V gene TRBV29-1 combines with J gene TRBJ2-7; 9 nucleotides match TRBD2. The CDR3 extends over 15 amino acids. Germline V lookup: CDR1 SQVTM, CDR2 ANQGSEA. V was pared by 0 bases and J by 2 bases, with 5 bases of the junction left unmatched. The CDR3 protein is CSVEDRGRGTYEQYF. CDR3 nucleotide sequence: TGCAGCGTTGAAGATCGCGGGAGGGGAACCTACGAGCAGTACTTC.

V gene TRBV28 combines with J gene TRBJ2-6; 7 positions match TRBD1. J gave up 2 bases and V 2 bases, and 0 bases lay outside the gene matches. The CDR3 has 15 amino acids. Germline V gene lookup returns CDR1 MDHEN and CDR2 SYDVKM. The CDR3 sequence: CASSLTGAGANVLTF. CDR3 DNA sequence: TGTGCCAGCAGTTTAACAGGGGCTGGGGCCAACGTCCTGACTTTC.

In its sample, this clone was seen once. At the DNA level, this CDR3 is encoded by other sequences in the same sample as well. The chain links TRBV6-5 to TRBJ2-7, with D perhaps matching TRBD1 (5 bases). Germline CDR1 MNHEY, CDR2 SVGAGI. CDR3 length: 13 residues. V was clipped by 6 bases and J by 1 base, with 10 bases between them. This CDR3 reads CASRKTASYEQYF. The CDR3, as DNA: TGTGCCAGCAGGAAGACAGCGTCCTACGAGCAGTACTTC.

The rearrangement joins TRBV29-1 to TRBJ2-1; D may be TRBD2 (5 bases). The CDR3 has 15 amino acids. V was trimmed by 2 bases and J by 8 bases, leaving 19 bases between them. Germline V gene lookup returns CDR1 SQVTM and CDR2 ANQGSEA. The CDR3 sequence is CSVESPLEFSYEQFF. The CDR3 DNA reads TGCAGCGTTGAATCCCCACTAGAGTTTTCGTATGAGCAGTTCTTC.

The chain combines TRBV7-2 with TRBJ2-1; D is uncertain. Germline loops: CDR1 SGHTA, CDR2 FQGNSA. The length of the CDR3 is 14 residues. Trimming left V 1 base short and J 1 base short, with 5 bases between. Written as DNA, the CDR3 is TGTGCCAGCAGCTTAGGAGGTTCCTACAATGAGCAGTTCTTC. It is translated as CASSLGGSYNEQFF.

The V call is TRBV24-1, the J call TRBJ2-7; D is perhaps TRBD2 (6 bases). Germline V gene data show CDR1 as KGHDR and CDR2 as SFDVKD. The CDR3 contains 13 residues. V shed 4 bases and J shed 5 bases, with 11 bases lying between them. The CDR3 region has the DNA TGTGCCACCAGTGAGCGGGGACGCGACGAGCAGTACTTC. Residues: CATSERGRDEQYF.

In DNA, the CDR3 is TGTGCCAGCAGATCGACAGGGGGCGGCACCGGGGAGCTGTTTTTT. Protein sequence: CASRSTGGGTGELFF. The chain has TRBV5-4 and TRBJ2-2, with 10 bases matching TRBD1. In germline, CDR1 is SGHNT, CDR2 YYREEE (reference sequence). There are 15 residues in the CDR3. Losses at the gene ends were 5 bases for V and 4 bases for J; bases not matched to a gene: 5. The full variable domain, completed using reference TRBV5-4 and TRBJ2-2, is ETGVTQSPTHLIKTRGQQVTLRCSSQSGHNTVSWYQQALGQGPQFIFQYYREEENGRGNFPPRFSGLQFPNYSSELNVNALELDDSALYLCASRSTGGGTGELFFGEGSRLTVL.

On this clone: The junction does not match germline at one end; this may be a read error. The rearrangement links TRBV6-2 or TRBV6-3 to TRBJ2-7; no reliable D call. This CDR3 region has 12 residues. Germline V gene data show CDR1 as MNHEY and CDR2 as SVGEGT. CDR3 nucleotides: TGTGCCAGCAGTAACTCCCGCTACGAGCAGTACTTC. Amino acids: CASSNSRYEQYF.

This chain uses TRBV7-3 with TRBJ2-7; possibly TRBD2 for D (5 bases). This CDR3 has 13 amino acids. V was cut by 1 base and J by 5 bases, with 9 bases left in between. Germline V gene data show CDR1 as SGHTA and CDR2 as FQGTGA. In DNA form, the CDR3 reads TGTGCCAGCAGCTTAATGGGAGACCACGAGCAGTACTTC. Protein product: CASSLMGDHEQYF.

The chain combines TRBV7-9 with TRBJ1-1; the D gene is possibly TRBD1 (6 bases). The CDR3 contains 13 residues. Germline V gene data show CDR1 as SEHNR and CDR2 as FQNEAQ (reference sequence). The CDR3 loop reads CAGLGAWDTEAFF. In DNA form, the CDR3 reads TGTGCAGGGCTGGGGGCGTGGGACACTGAAGCTTTCTTT.

V usage is TRBV7-6 and J usage is TRBJ2-1; TRBD2 agrees at 9 bases. J was trimmed by 8 bases and V by 1 base; bases with no gene match: 6. The CDR3 sequence is 15 residues long. Germline V gene data show CDR1 as SGHVS and CDR2 as FNYEAQ. CDR3 sequence: CASSLGLAGTDEQFF. The CDR3 coding sequence is TGTGCCAGCAGCTTAGGGCTAGCGGGAACGGATGAGCAGTTCTTC.

This chain joins TRBV7-2 and TRBJ2-2; a weak D match, TRBD2 (5 bases). Germline values: CDR1 SGHTA, CDR2 FQGNSA. Trimming removed 1 base at V and 4 bases at J, with 13 bases between. This CDR3 is built from 16 residues. CDR3 loop: CASSLDGWGATGELFF. Here the CDR3 DNA reads TGTGCCAGCAGCTTAGACGGATGGGGAGCCACCGGGGAGCTGTTTTTT.

V gene TRBV7-2 combines with J gene TRBJ1-1; D is unresolved. V was pared by 5 bases and J by 0 bases, with 7 bases between. The CDR3 has 13 amino acids. The germline V gene encodes CDR1 SGHTA and CDR2 FQGNSA. CDR3 nucleotides: TGTGCCAGCAGCGTAGGTATGAACACTGAAGCTTTCTTT. Its translation is CASSVGMNTEAFF. Variable domain in full (rest from reference TRBV7-2 and TRBJ1-1): GAGVSQSPSNKVTEKGKDVELRCDPISGHTALYWYRQSLGQGLEFLIYFQGNSAPDKSGLPSDRFSAERTGGSVSTLTIQRTQQEDSAVYLCASSVGMNTEAFFGQGTRLTVV.

The rearrangement uses TRBV24-1 and TRBJ2-1; perhaps TRBD1 as D (6 bases). The germline gives CDR1 KGHDR, CDR2 SFDVKD. The V and J ends lost 1 base and 5 bases respectively, with 14 bases between them. There are 16 residues in the CDR3. In nucleotides, the CDR3 is TGTGCCACCAGTGATTTCCTACAGGGAGCCAACAATGAGCAGTTCTTC. It translates to CATSDFLQGANNEQFF.